This TCR beta chain originates from a study of cytomegalovirus exposure and HLA in healthy donors. As for this clone: Its antigen is currently unknown.

The PCR had 60 Vbeta and 13 Jbeta primers. Authors' processing steps: Approximately 72 million unique TCR beta chains, around 10 million of them shared, were counted by a later analysis. Clones were read by immunoSEQ multiplex PCR, and TCRdb kept only the in-frame ones, dropping some. V, J and clone size are those of that table, while D and trimming were read from the DNA. The sample lists 150,000 to 170,000 clones, approximately 80% seen once, with around 13% in the top ten. CDR3 size: 14 residues. Germline V gene sequence: CDR1 SGHDT, CDR2 YYEEEE. V shed 3 bases, J shed 7 bases, and the junction held 7 bases outside the gene matches. Study findings and constraints: Serostatus for CMV was the only available immune exposure information.

Sample: PBMCs. V usage is TRBV5-6 and J usage is TRBJ2-1; 7 bases fit TRBD2. This receptor was identified in a man aged 30 to 39 in good health and CMV-seropositive. CDR3 nucleotides: TGTGCCAGCAGCTCAGGACTAGGTTGGAATGAGCAGTTCTTC. Its protein product is CASSSGLGWNEQFF. Full variable domain (remainder filled in from reference TRBV5-6 and TRBJ2-1): DAGVTQSPTHLIKTRGQQVTLRCSPKSGHDTVSWYQQALGQGPQFIFQYYEEEERQRGNFPDRFSGHQFPNYSSELNVNALLLGDSALYLCASSSGLGWNEQFFGPGTRLTVL.